The sample holds many counts of the clone carrying this T cell receptor (beta chain). Its antigen is unknown. The data stem from a study of spatial heterogeneity in lung cancer. Findings of the study overall: Detection of ubiquitous tumor TCRs in blood was higher at resection than follow-up.

Using its own MiXCR run on the 5' RACE reads, TCRdb lists one record per CDR3 protein. The table shows around 70,000 distinct CDR3 sequences, with over 7% occurring only once. Sample time point: blood at routine non-recurrence follow-up after resection. The sequences come from PBMCs, collected at follow-up. This TCR was recovered from a female donor with early-stage non-small cell lung cancer.

The CDR3 spells CASSLGQLNTGELFF. The CDR3 bases are TGTGCCAGCAGTTTAGGGCAGTTAAACACCGGGGAGCTGTTTTTT. The chain couples TRBV12-3 or TRBV12-4 to TRBJ2-2; D call uncertain. This CDR3 has 15 amino acids. V dropped 1 base and J dropped 2 bases, with 8 bases sitting between them.